A selection of T cell receptor beta chains follows, all from one sample in a study of T cell responses to AZD1222 COVID-19 vaccine. Sequencing was performed with immunoSEQ multiplex PCR; in TCRdb, only in-frame clones are kept and a portion is missing. This sample has over 100,000 clones, with over 85% found just once. Material: peripheral blood, obtained on day 0 of AZD1222 vaccination. All receptors come from an adult in good health. The CDR3 runs from the conserved cysteine through the conserved F or W. D genes are given only for firm matches. Expanded clones are given a class, and other clones once, few, many or no size at all.

v_gene: TRBV7-3; j_gene: TRBJ1-1; abundance: once; d_gene: NA; CDR3nt: TGTGCCAGCAGCCTAGGAAGGACACAGGAAGCTTTCTTT; CDR3aa: CASSLGRTQEAFF
v_gene: TRBV29-1; j_gene: TRBJ1-2; abundance: NA; d_gene: NA; CDR3nt: TGCAGCGTGGCGGGCAGGGTGAGCTATGGCTACACCTTC; CDR3aa: CSVAGRVSYGYTF
v_gene: TRBV23-1; j_gene: TRBJ1-6; abundance: NA; d_gene: TRBD1; CDR3nt: TGCGCCAGCAGTCAAGCTCGCGGGACAGGTGGGGCGGGTAATTCACCCCTCCACTTT; CDR3aa: CASSQARGTGGAGNSPLHF
v_gene: TRBV5-6; j_gene: TRBJ1-1; abundance: NA; d_gene: NA; CDR3nt: TGTGCCAGCAGCTGGGGGGACGGGTACACTGAAGCTTTCTTT; CDR3aa: CASSWGDGYTEAFF
v_gene: TRBV6-5; j_gene: TRBJ2-1; abundance: NA; d_gene: NA; CDR3nt: TGTGCCAGCAGTTACCCAAATGGGGGTAGGGGCGATGAGCAGTTCTTC; CDR3aa: CASSYPNGGRGDEQFF
v_gene: TRBV5-1; j_gene: TRBJ2-7; abundance: NA; d_gene: TRBD1; CDR3nt: TGCGCCAGCAGCTTGACCCGACAGGGGGGACTCGAGCAGTACTTC; CDR3aa: CASSLTRQGGLEQYF
v_gene: TRBV5-6; j_gene: TRBJ1-4; abundance: NA; d_gene: TRBD1; CDR3nt: TGTGCCAGCAGCCTAGGACAGGAGCGGCAAACTAATGAAAAACTGTTTTTT; CDR3aa: CASSLGQERQTNEKLFF
v_gene: TRBV11-2; j_gene: TRBJ2-7; abundance: NA; d_gene: NA; CDR3nt: TGTGCCAGCAGCTTCCCGATAAGTTCGGGACCCTACGAGCAGTACTTC; CDR3aa: CASSFPISSGPYEQYF
v_gene: TRBV20-1; j_gene: TRBJ1-2; abundance: NA; d_gene: NA; CDR3nt: TGCAGTGCTAGAGATGAACCTCTCCTCCCCTTC; CDR3aa: CSARDEPLLPF
v_gene: TRBV5-4; j_gene: TRBJ2-1; abundance: NA; d_gene: TRBD2; CDR3nt: TGTGCCAGCAGCCCGATCGCGGGAGGGAACAATGAGCAGTTCTTC; CDR3aa: CASSPIAGGNNEQFF
v_gene: TRBV18; j_gene: TRBJ2-1; abundance: NA; d_gene: NA; CDR3nt: TGTGCCAGCTCACGGGGGCTGAACAATGAGCAGTTCTTC; CDR3aa: CASSRGLNNEQFF
v_gene: TRBV6-4; j_gene: TRBJ2-3; abundance: once; d_gene: NA; CDR3nt: TGTGCCAGCAGTGACCAGCGCACAGATACGCAGTATTTT; CDR3aa: CASSDQRTDTQYF
v_gene: TRBV18; j_gene: TRBJ1-1; abundance: NA; d_gene: NA; CDR3nt: TGTGCCAGCTCACCCCAAGCGGGGAACATGAACACTGAAGCTTTCTTT; CDR3aa: CASSPQAGNMNTEAFF
v_gene: TRBV20-1; j_gene: TRBJ1-2; abundance: few; d_gene: NA; CDR3nt: TGCAGTGCTAGTTTCGGGGATGGAGGCTACACCTTC; CDR3aa: CSASFGDGGYTF
v_gene: TRBV5-1; j_gene: TRBJ1-2; abundance: NA; d_gene: NA; CDR3nt: TGCGCCAGCAGCTTGATGTTTCGGGTCGGAGTCTCGGGTGGCTACACCTTC; CDR3aa: CASSLMFRVGVSGGYTF
v_gene: TRBV10-3; j_gene: TRBJ2-7; abundance: NA; d_gene: TRBD1; CDR3nt: TGTGCCATCAAATCGACAGGGAGCTCCTACGAGCAGTACTTC; CDR3aa: CAIKSTGSSYEQYF
v_gene: TRBV2; j_gene: TRBJ2-1; abundance: NA; d_gene: TRBD1; CDR3nt: TGCGCTCTAGTCCAGGGGGCTGGCTCCTACAATGAGCAGTTCTTC; CDR3aa: CALVQGAGSYNEQFF
v_gene: TRBV3-1/TRBV3-2; j_gene: TRBJ2-2; abundance: NA; d_gene: NA; CDR3nt: TGTGCCAGCAGCCAAGGGAGGGGATCCGGGGAGCTGTTTTTT; CDR3aa: CASSQGRGSGELFF
v_gene: TRBV12-3/TRBV12-4; j_gene: TRBJ2-1; abundance: NA; d_gene: TRBD2; CDR3nt: TGTGCCAGCAGTTCCCGACTAGCGGTCCATCCGTTCTTC; CDR3aa: CASSSRLAVHPFF
v_gene: TRBV7-2; j_gene: TRBJ2-5; abundance: NA; d_gene: TRBD2; CDR3nt: TGTGCCAGCAGCTTAGAACTAGCGGGAGGAAGGGAGACCCAGTACTTC; CDR3aa: CASSLELAGGRETQYF
v_gene: TRBV3-1/TRBV3-2; j_gene: TRBJ2-5; abundance: few; d_gene: NA; CDR3nt: TGTGCCAGCAGCCAAGGAGTCTCAGGGGTCCAAGAGACCCAGTACTTC; CDR3aa: CASSQGVSGVQETQYF
v_gene: TRBV18; j_gene: TRBJ1-2; abundance: NA; d_gene: NA; CDR3nt: TGTGCCAGCTCACCACCCTCAGCCTATGGCTACACCTTC; CDR3aa: CASSPPSAYGYTF
v_gene: TRBV6-5; j_gene: TRBJ1-2; abundance: NA; d_gene: NA; CDR3nt: TGTGCCAGCAGCCGAAATGGAGGCTACACCTTC; CDR3aa: CASSRNGGYTF
v_gene: TRBV7-8; j_gene: TRBJ1-4; abundance: NA; d_gene: NA; CDR3nt: TGTGCCAGCAGCTTCCGTATCGCGGGTGAAAAACTGTTTTTT; CDR3aa: CASSFRIAGEKLFF
v_gene: TRBV29-1; j_gene: TRBJ2-7; abundance: once; d_gene: NA; CDR3nt: TGCAGCGTTACCCAGGGAACCTACGAGCAGTACTTC; CDR3aa: CSVTQGTYEQYF
v_gene: TRBV5-1; j_gene: TRBJ2-2; abundance: NA; d_gene: NA; CDR3nt: TGCGCCAGCAGCTCCAGGGACCTGGGGACCGGGGAGCTGTTTTTT; CDR3aa: CASSSRDLGTGELFF
v_gene: TRBV4-1; j_gene: TRBJ2-2; abundance: NA; d_gene: NA; CDR3nt: TGCGCCAGCAGCCACGAGACGGTCCATAACCCGAGCTCCACCGGGGAGCTGTTTTTT; CDR3aa: CASSHETVHNPSSTGELFF
v_gene: TRBV7-8; j_gene: TRBJ2-7; abundance: NA; d_gene: TRBD2; CDR3nt: TGTGCCAGCAGCCCGAGCCGGACTAGCGGCTACGAGCAGTACTTC; CDR3aa: CASSPSRTSGYEQYF
v_gene: TRBV28; j_gene: TRBJ1-2; abundance: NA; d_gene: NA; CDR3nt: TGTGCCAGCAGTCCCTACGGACGAGCCTCAGTGGATGGCTACACCTTC; CDR3aa: CASSPYGRASVDGYTF
v_gene: TRBV11-2; j_gene: TRBJ2-1; abundance: NA; d_gene: NA; CDR3nt: TGTGCCAGCAGCTTAGCAGCAGGTTTGGCCTACAATGAGCAGTTCTTC; CDR3aa: CASSLAAGLAYNEQFF
v_gene: TRBV12-3/TRBV12-4; j_gene: TRBJ2-5; abundance: NA; d_gene: NA; CDR3nt: TGTGCCAGCAGTTCCGGACAACAAGAGACCCAGTACTTC; CDR3aa: CASSSGQQETQYF
v_gene: TRBV5-4; j_gene: TRBJ2-3; abundance: NA; d_gene: TRBD2; CDR3nt: TGTGCCAGCAGCTTGGGGGGACTAGCGGGAGGGCCGAGCACAGATACGCAGTATTTT; CDR3aa: CASSLGGLAGGPSTDTQYF